The rows below give T cell receptor beta chains drawn from one sample of a study of T-cell memory formation after mild COVID-19. Each CDR3 protein is one row after TCRdb ran MiXCR on the 5' RACE reads. The table lists roughly 100,000 distinct CDR3 sequences, over 15% of them singletons. Sequencing was performed on PBMCs or a T cell subset sorted from them (not recorded which). Receptors were obtained from an adult woman who had mild COVID-19 (a few samples of this study predate the infection). Cell type and time point are not known. CDR3s leave out the opening cysteine and the closing phenylalanine or tryptophan. Clone size is given for some rows only: seen once, a few or many times, or a class if the clone is expanded.

j_call | clone_size | v_call | cdr3_aa
TRBJ1-2 | - | TRBV20-1 | SARALDTPVGYT
TRBJ1-2 | - | TRBV7-9 | ASSLGGNGYT
TRBJ2-7 | many | TRBV20-1 | SARLPPEKALGLYEQY
TRBJ2-3 | - | TRBV9 | ASSSSGGGTDTQY
TRBJ2-6 | few | TRBV7-2 | ASSYLLGPPGGANVLT
TRBJ2-3 | - | TRBV27 | ASSLNLAPNTQY
TRBJ2-3 | few | TRBV13 | ASSRGASGRSTDTQY
TRBJ1-1 | few | TRBV5-1 | ASSLSDGAEAF
TRBJ2-4 | - | TRBV15 | ATSRESGALFDLAKNIQY
TRBJ1-1 | - | TRBV4-2 | ASSPGQGDPNTEAF
TRBJ1-2 | - | TRBV5-4 | ASSPFDLLYPNYGYT
TRBJ1-1 | - | TRBV7-9 | ASPPATGGSTEAF
TRBJ2-3 | few | TRBV24-1 | ATSATSPEVGDTQY
TRBJ2-3 | many | TRBV12-3/TRBV12-4 | ASGRLAGADTQY
TRBJ2-2 | few | TRBV5-5 | ASSLVSRLTGGTGELF
TRBJ1-2 | - | TRBV4-1 | ASSPGTGLIYGYT
TRBJ2-7 | - | TRBV4-3 | ASSQKVAGGYYEQY
TRBJ2-1 | few | TRBV12-3/TRBV12-4 | ASRGAFRDEQF
TRBJ1-5 | few | TRBV6-5 | ASSYSPPYGGNQPQH
TRBJ1-1 | few | TRBV6-5 | ATFMRGGDTEAF
TRBJ2-6 | - | TRBV5-1 | ASSLEAIWVGANVLT
TRBJ1-5 | - | TRBV25-1 | ASSEEEGIQGRTNQPQH
TRBJ1-2 | - | TRBV4-3 | ASSPQGGVGGYT
TRBJ2-1 | - | TRBV4-1 | ASSQGTSGGANEQF
TRBJ2-7 | - | TRBV7-9 | ASSPPGTGRYEQY
TRBJ2-3 | few | TRBV21-1 | ASSPGTGETDTQY